The source of this T cell receptor beta chain is a study of blood T cell repertoires in COVID-19. On the study more broadly: T cells, B-cell-depleted T cells, or PBMCs provided the cDNA or gDNA that served as material.

In Seattle, patients joined the study during active infection and were tracked longitudinally. CDR3 length: 17 amino acids. The germline V and J ends were trimmed by 3 bases and 0 bases, with 15 bases remaining between them. Germline values: CDR1 MDHEN, CDR2 SYDVKM. Authors' analysis steps: Nucleated cell number was recorded as an estimate derived from reference gene primer amplification. TCRdb's copy holds only in-frame clones and misses some; the assay was immunoSEQ multiplex PCR. That table supplies the V and J calls and clone size; D and trimming were determined from the DNA. The data show roughly 120,000 clones, 90% seen once.

The origin of this receptor is a man aged 55 to 69 with COVID-19, enrolled during active disease. The genes are TRBV28 and TRBJ1-5, with no clear D. The specimen sequenced was peripheral blood. The CDR3 is CASSLPVSGSSNQPQHF. CDR3 bases: TGTGCCAGCAGTTTGCCCGTCAGCGGGTCTAGCAATCAGCCCCAGCATTTT.